This T cell receptor (beta chain) was identified in a study of patients and donors after allogeneic stem cell transplantation. In its sample, this clonotype was seen many times. V dropped 2 bases and J dropped 3 bases, with 22 bases sitting between them. Germline loops: CDR1 PRHDT, CDR2 FYEKMQ (reference sequence). This CDR3 is 18 amino acids long. Via MiXCR, TCRdb re-called the RT-PCR reads, giving one row per CDR3 protein. The table shows 15,000 to 20,000 distinct CDR3 sequences, with around 4.5% occurring only once. Sequencing was performed on blood, either unsorted or a sorted T cell fraction (not recorded which). The clonotype was recovered from a human donor who was either an allogeneic HSCT recipient or a stem cell or donor lymphocyte infusion donor (not recorded which). It is not recorded whose cells these are; they may come from a transplant donor. The chain recombines TRBV13 with TRBJ1-2, with a possible D match to TRBD1 (5 bases). CDR3 loop: CASSLWGSTGRSDYGYTF. The CDR3, as DNA: TGTGCCAGCAGCTTATGGGGCTCGACGGGGCGTTCCGACTATGGCTACACCTTC.